This record covers a single TCR beta chain. Its antigen is currently unknown. The sampling schedule covered blood at baseline, cycle 4 day 1, and cycle 7 day 1. This entry is derived from a study of OX40 agonist ivuxolimab in advanced cancers. Study as a whole: Among those enrolled, mean age was around 55 years (range roughly 20 to 80) and about 82% were male.

Trimming shortened V by 1 base and J by 11 bases, and 12 bases separated the two germline ends. The germline gives CDR1 SGHDT, CDR2 YYEEEE. CDR3 length: 12 amino acids. Points from the study as a whole: Clones of CD4+ and CD8+ blood T cells grew by week 6 at doses of 0.1 to 3.0 mg/kg.

Sequenced by immunoSEQ multiplex PCR; TCRdb stores in-frame clones only, minus some. The data show more than 85,000 clones, over 85% seen once. Material: CD4+ or CD8+ T cells sorted from blood, obtained in a trial of the OX40 agonist ivuxolimab. V is TRBV5-6 and J is TRBJ1-1; maybe TRBD1 (6 bases). The TCR sequence derives from an adult with an advanced solid tumor such as melanoma, head and neck, liver or kidney cancer. The CDR3 reads CASSLIAGEAFF. Written as DNA, the CDR3 is TGTGCCAGCAGCTTGATCGCAGGGGAGGCTTTCTTT.